The rows below give T cell receptor beta chains drawn from one sample of a study of blood T cell repertoires in COVID-19. The method was immunoSEQ multiplex PCR; TCRdb's version includes in-frame clones alone and lacks a portion of them. The table lists 350,000 to 450,000 clones, 90% to 95% of them singletons. The sequenced sample was PBMCs or T cells enriched from blood (not recorded which). The receptors stem from a middle-aged woman who had been exposed to COVID-19. The CDR3 runs from the conserved cysteine through the conserved F or W. The D gene is left open where the match is weak. Clone size is stated in some rows and not others, as once, few, many or a class when expanded.

j_gene	abundance	v_gene	d_gene	CDR3nt	CDR3aa
TRBJ1-3	-	TRBV30	-	TGTGCCTGGAGTGGGACAACTGGAAACACCATATATTTT	CAWSGTTGNTIYF
TRBJ1-2	-	TRBV3-1/TRBV3-2	TRBD1	TGTGCCAGCAGGAGAAACCGGGACAGTTATGGCTACACCTTC	CASRRNRDSYGYTF
TRBJ2-2	-	TRBV29-1	-	TGCAGCGTTTCAGGGGAAACCGGGGAGCTGTTTTTT	CSVSGETGELFF
TRBJ2-1	-	TRBV4-1	TRBD2	TGCGCCAGCAGCCATTCAAGCGGGAGGGCCTTGGATGAGCAGTTCTTC	CASSHSSGRALDEQFF
TRBJ2-7	-	TRBV4-3	TRBD2	TGCGCCAGCAGCCTATGGACTAGCGGTACCTACGAGCAGTACTTC	CASSLWTSGTYEQYF
TRBJ1-4	-	TRBV5-1	-	TGCGCCAGCAGCCCCGGGACTCATGCAACTAATGAAAAACTGTTTTTT	CASSPGTHATNEKLFF
TRBJ2-1	-	TRBV4-1	TRBD2	TGCGCCAGCAGCCAAGTTGAACTAGCGGCCTACAATGAGCAGTTCTTC	CASSQVELAAYNEQFF
TRBJ2-1	-	TRBV10-2	-	TGCGCCAGCAGTGATCCGGGACTTCAGTTCTTC	CASSDPGLQFF
TRBJ2-1	once	TRBV2	-	TGTGCCAGCAGTGTCGGCAGGGCGAATGAGCAGTTCTTC	CASSVGRANEQFF
TRBJ2-7	-	TRBV6-1	-	TGTGCCAGCAGTGAACAAAGTTTCGGCGAGCAGTACTTC	CASSEQSFGEQYF
TRBJ2-1	-	TRBV5-1	-	TGCGCCAGCAGCTTGGGACAGCAGAGCTCCTACAATGAGCAGTTCTTC	CASSLGQQSSYNEQFF
TRBJ1-5	-	TRBV27	-	TGTGCCAGCAGTTTTGGGGGGGTGAAGCCCCAGCATTTT	CASSFGGVKPQHF
TRBJ1-5	-	TRBV5-5	TRBD1	TGTGCCAGCAGCTTTGGGACAGCAAATCAGCCCCAGCATTTT	CASSFGTANQPQHF
TRBJ2-2	once	TRBV11-2	TRBD1	TGTGCCAGCAGCCCCGGAGTCAGGGGGCGCGGAACCGGGGAGCTGTTTTTT	CASSPGVRGRGTGELFF
TRBJ2-5	-	TRBV6-2/TRBV6-3	-	TGTGCCAGCAGTCCAATCTCGGCTACGGGTCAAGAGACCCAGTACTTC	CASSPISATGQETQYF
TRBJ1-2	-	TRBV29-1	TRBD1	TGCAGCGTTGAAGATCGGGGACAGGGCTACACCTTC	CSVEDRGQGYTF
TRBJ1-4	-	TRBV5-1	TRBD1	TGCGCCAGCAGCCTAACAGGGGGGATTCTTGAAAAACTGTTTTTT	CASSLTGGILEKLFF
TRBJ2-2	-	TRBV9	TRBD1	TGTGCCAGCAACGACAGGGGGTATGGCACCGGGGAGCTGTTTTTT	CASNDRGYGTGELFF
TRBJ1-3	-	TRBV11-2	-	TGTGCCAGCAGCTTCCTAGTCTTTTTTGGGGGGAGCTCTGGAAACACCATATATTTT	CASSFLVFFGGSSGNTIYF
TRBJ1-1	-	TRBV19	-	TGTGCCAGTAGTATATTACTCACAGGGAATCCCGCTGAAGCTTTCTTT	CASSILLTGNPAEAFF
TRBJ1-4	-	TRBV18	-	TGTGCCAGCTCACCAAGCAAGAATGAAAAACTGTTTTTT	CASSPSKNEKLFF
TRBJ1-5	-	TRBV6-5	-	TGTGCCAGCAGATATGGGGGGGATAGCAATCAGCCCCAGCATTTT	CASRYGGDSNQPQHF